By share of the sample, the clone carrying this T cell receptor beta chain is medium-sized. Germline assignment: CDR1 MNHNS and CDR2 SASEGT. Trimming removed 7 bases from V and 0 bases from J; junction bases left unmatched: 8. CDR3 size: 16 residues. This entry is derived from a study of lung T cells in sarcoidosis with Löfgren's syndrome. The overall study: Sarcoidosis features CD4+ T cell accumulation in bronchoalveolar lavage fluid.

TCRdb processed the reads anew with MiXCR; each CDR3 protein has one entry. The sample lists tens of thousands of distinct CDR3 sequences; 20% to 25% were seen once. Material for sequencing was CD4+ T cells from PBMCs. This chain uses TRBV6-1 with TRBJ2-7, with 11 bases fitting TRBD2. This receptor was taken from a human donor with sarcoidosis (Löfgren's syndrome or another form), or a control subject (not recorded which). The CDR3 is CASTDAGTSGSYEQYF. The CDR3 DNA follows: TGTGCCAGCACCGATGCCGGGACTAGCGGCTCCTACGAGCAGTACTTC.